Detailed here is one T cell receptor (beta chain). The data were obtained in a study of blood T cell repertoires in COVID-19. Study overall: The analysed material was cDNA or gDNA that came from T cells, B-cell-depleted T cells, or PBMCs.

Only in-frame clones appear in the TCRdb table, and some are missing; sequencing was by immunoSEQ multiplex PCR. The sample lists 60,000 to 75,000 clones, 88% occurring once. The sample was peripheral blood. This clonotype was sampled from a human donor in a cohort sampled during active COVID-19.

The CDR3 sequence is CASSRQSGRAGGEQFF. The CDR3 DNA reads TGTGCCAGCAGCCGACAAAGCGGGAGGGCCGGGGGTGAGCAGTTCTTC. This chain links TRBV11-2 with TRBJ2-1; 10 positions match TRBD2. The J segment lost 9 bases and the V segment lost 5 bases, leaving 13 bases of the junction unmatched. Germline CDR1 and CDR2: SGHAT and FQNNGV. The CDR3 is 16 amino acids.